Listed here are 24 T cell receptor beta chains from one sample, sequenced in a study of Ad26.COV2.S vaccination and SARS-CoV-2 variants. Treatment specified: approximately 18 received Ad26.COV2.S at low or high dose, single or two shots; roughly five received placebo; per-sample allocation not given. Specimens were obtained on day 63 following the first vaccine or placebo injection. TCRdb's copy holds only in-frame clones and misses some; the assay was immunoSEQ multiplex PCR. Of fewer than 400,000 clones listed, 90% are singletons. The starting material was peripheral blood, obtained in a trial of Ad26.COV2.S vaccine versus placebo. The receptors come from a person aged 18-60 years who received the Ad26.COV2.S COVID-19 vaccine or a placebo.

This clone has only a few counts. The chain links TRBV10-3 to TRBJ1-5; maybe TRBD1 (5 bases). This CDR3 has 13 amino acids. The germline CDR1 and CDR2 sequences are ENHRY and SYGVKD. V dropped 5 bases and J dropped 6 bases, with 11 bases sitting between them. Here the CDR3 reads CAISNGGGQPQHF. CDR3 nucleotide sequence: TGTGCCATCAGTAACGGGGGTGGTCAGCCCCAGCATTTT.

The chain links TRBV7-2 to TRBJ1-4; the D is unclear. CDR1 and CDR2 from the germline V gene are SGHTA and FQGNSA. Trimming cost V 5 bases and J 4 bases, with 14 bases left between them. There are 15 residues in the CDR3. CDR3 loop: CASSPPADGNEKLFF. CDR3 in DNA: TGTGCCAGCAGCCCCCCTGCGGACGGTAATGAAAAACTGTTTTTT.

The chain joins TRBV24-1 to TRBJ1-5; D is unresolved. Germline CDR1 and CDR2: KGHDR and SFDVKD. This CDR3 comprises 13 residues. V lost 4 bases and J lost 1, with 4 bases in between. CDR3 sequence reads: CATSDGSNQPQHF. For the CDR3, the DNA is TGTGCCACCAGTGACGGCAGCAATCAGCCCCAGCATTTT.

V and J are TRBV29-1 and TRBJ1-4; 7 positions match TRBD1. The CDR3 has 12 amino acids. Germline V gene sequence: CDR1 SQVTM, CDR2 ANQGSEA. V lost 4 bases and J lost 7; bases outside the gene matches: 3. DNA for the CDR3: TGCAGCGTTGTTTGGGACAGTGAAAAACTGTTTTTT. It is translated as CSVVWDSEKLFF.

This clone was seen only once. The rearrangement joins TRBV4-2 to TRBJ2-2; D is uncertain. Germline V CDR1 and CDR2: LGHNA, YNFKEQ. V shed 0 bases and J shed 2 bases, with 1 base lying between them. CDR3 size: 13 residues. Here the CDR3 DNA reads TGTGCCAGCAGCCAAGATAACACCGGGGAGCTGTTTTTT. It is translated as CASSQDNTGELFF.

The J gene is TRBJ2-3, the V gene TRBV27, with 11 nucleotides matching TRBD2. The CDR3 consists of 16 residues. J was trimmed by 5 bases and V by 7 bases; bases with no gene match: 11. Germline V gives CDR1 MNHEY, CDR2 SMNVEV (reference sequence). The CDR3: CASTPQLAGAKDTQYF. CDR3 DNA: TGTGCCAGCACTCCTCAACTAGCGGGAGCCAAAGATACGCAGTATTTT.

V is TRBV11-2 and J is TRBJ2-3; 7 bases are a match to TRBD1. Trimming took 2 bases from V and 0 from J; bases not matched to a gene: 2. Germline loops: CDR1 SGHAT, CDR2 FQNNGV. This CDR3 has 15 residues. DNA for the CDR3: TGTGCCAGCAGCTTACGGGACAGTAGCACAGATACGCAGTATTTT. Amino acids: CASSLRDSSTDTQYF.

The chain carries TRBV5-4 and TRBJ2-3; no firm D call. Trimming pared 0 bases from V and 3 bases from J, leaving 14 bases between. The CDR3 is 16 residues long. Germline V CDR1 and CDR2: SGHNT, YYREEE (reference sequence). The CDR3 sequence is CASSLELAGGTDTQYF. The CDR3 DNA follows: TGTGCCAGCAGCTTGGAGTTGGCAGGTGGTACAGATACGCAGTATTTT.

The chain uses TRBV7-9 and TRBJ1-1; D is unresolved. The CDR3 extends over 12 amino acids. The germline gives CDR1 SEHNR, CDR2 FQNEAQ (reference sequence). V lost 5 bases to trimming and J lost 7 bases, with 11 bases between them. The CDR3 DNA sequence: TGTGCCAGCAGCCAGAACCGAGTTGAAGCTTTCTTT. Translated: CASSQNRVEAFF.

This rearrangement joins TRBV29-1 to TRBJ1-2; unclear D gene. Trimming shortened V by 3 bases and J by 2 bases, and 4 bases separated the two germline ends. The CDR3 contains 11 residues. Germline V gene lookup returns CDR1 SQVTM and CDR2 ANQGSEA. Here the CDR3 reads CSVDANYGYTF. Here the CDR3 DNA reads TGCAGCGTTGATGCGAACTATGGCTACACCTTC.

This sequence joins TRBV19 and TRBJ2-3; D is undetermined. The CDR3 length is 13 residues. Trimming left V 7 bases short and J 4 bases short, with 12 bases between. CDR1 is LNHDA, CDR2 SQIVND, per germline (reference sequence). The CDR3 DNA reads as TGTGCCAGTAAGGTCCTTAGTTCAGATACGCAGTATTTT. It is translated as CASKVLSSDTQYF.

This clone was recorded once. V usage is TRBV11-1 and J usage is TRBJ2-1; 8 nucleotides align to TRBD2. V shed 3 bases and J 8 bases; nucleotides not matched to a gene: 3. From germline, CDR1 is SGHAT and CDR2 FQDESV (reference sequence). The CDR3 runs 13 residues. The CDR3 coding sequence is TGTGCCAGCAGCTTGGGACTAGAAGATGAGCAGTTCTTC. This translates into CASSLGLEDEQFF.

The chain is built from TRBV28 and TRBJ1-1; 9 bases match TRBD1. J was trimmed by 0 bases and V by 4 bases; bases with no gene match: 3. This CDR3 is 15 amino acids long. From germline, CDR1 is MDHEN and CDR2 SYDVKM. The CDR3 DNA sequence: TGTGCCAGCAGTTGGACAGGGGTCATGAACACTGAAGCTTTCTTT. Residues: CASSWTGVMNTEAFF.

The rearrangement links TRBV7-9 to TRBJ2-7; D is ambiguous. The CDR3 is 12 residues long. The germline V gene encodes CDR1 SEHNR and CDR2 FQNEAQ (reference sequence). The germline V and J ends were trimmed by 7 bases and 6 bases, with 13 bases remaining between them. The CDR3 DNA reads as TGTGCCAGCATTGGGATTAAGGGCGAGCAGTACGTC. Translating gives CASIGIKGEQYV.

This rearrangement joins TRBV3-1 (or the pseudogene TRBV3-2) to TRBJ1-2, with TRBD1 identical over 7 bases. Germline loops: CDR1 LGHDT, CDR2 YNNKEL (reference sequence). The trim removed 5 bases at V and 5 bases at J, leaving 8 bases unmatched. The CDR3 sequence is 14 residues long. CDR3 loop: CASSFRDSSYGYTF. In DNA form, the CDR3 reads TGTGCCAGCAGCTTCCGGGACAGCTCTTATGGCTACACCTTC.

This chain joins TRBV29-1 and TRBJ1-2; TRBD1 might be the D (6 bases). With 7 bases removed from V and 5 bases from J, the gap between germline ends came to 20 bases. Germline V gene lookup returns CDR1 SQVTM and CDR2 ANQGSEA. The CDR3 runs 14 residues. The CDR3 DNA reads as TGCAGCGCCCAAACAGGGCCCCATGGGTATGGCTACACCTTC. Its translation: CSAQTGPHGYGYTF.

The chain couples TRBV15 to TRBJ2-5; no clear D. Germline values: CDR1 LNHNV, CDR2 YYDKDF (reference sequence). This CDR3 contains 15 residues. The V end was cut by 0 bases, the J end by 4 bases, with 12 bases between. The CDR3 region is CATSRDRATLETQYF. The CDR3 bases are TGTGCCACCAGCAGAGATCGGGCAACTTTAGAGACCCAGTACTTC.

This sequence joins TRBV30 and TRBJ2-1, with unresolved D. The CDR3 runs to 11 residues. Germline-derived CDR1 and CDR2 are GTSNPN and SVGIG (reference sequence). The ends were cut back, 0 bases at V and 8 bases at J, with 5 bases in the middle. The DNA of the CDR3 is TGTGCCTGGAGTGTACTGTATGAGCAGTTCTTC. Protein sequence: CAWSVLYEQFF.

The chain links TRBV7-9 to TRBJ2-7, with D perhaps matching TRBD1 (6 bases). V was shortened by 3 bases and J by 6 bases, with 21 bases between the two germline ends. In germline, CDR1 is SEHNR, CDR2 FQNEAQ (reference sequence). CDR3 length equals 16 residues. The CDR3 region is CASSLTGSITPFEQYF. CDR3 nucleotide sequence: TGTGCCAGCAGCTTGACAGGATCGATCACCCCCTTCGAGCAGTACTTC.

V is TRBV7-2 and J is TRBJ2-3; D ambiguous. From germline, CDR1 is SGHTA and CDR2 FQGNSA. Trimming stripped 2 bases from V and 3 bases from J, with 9 bases between. The CDR3 totals 14 residues. CDR3 sequence (DNA): TGTGCCAGCAGCTTATCAGGTCCTACAGATACGCAGTATTTT. Protein sequence: CASSLSGPTDTQYF.

V and J are TRBV7-8 and TRBJ2-3, with 10 bases aligning to TRBD2. Germline assignment: CDR1 SGHVS and CDR2 FQNEAQ. The V segment lost 0 bases and the J segment 5 bases; nucleotides outside the gene matches: 5. The length of the CDR3 is 16 residues. CDR3 coding DNA: TGTGCCAGCAGCTTAGCAGCTAGCGGGAGAGGAGATACGCAGTATTTT. The encoded protein is CASSLAASGRGDTQYF.

Here the CDR3 DNA reads TGTGCCAGCAGCTCGGGGGCAGCGGACTATGGCTACACCTTC. It encodes CASSSGAADYGYTF. The gene calls are TRBV4-2 and TRBJ1-2, with TRBD1 as a possible D gene (6 bases). Germline V CDR1 and CDR2: LGHNA, YNFKEQ. Between the trimmed V and J ends, which lost 5 bases and 3 bases, there was a span of 13 bases. The CDR3 totals 14 residues.

The chain carries TRBV7-9 and TRBJ2-2; D unclear. Per the germline V gene, CDR1 is SEHNR and CDR2 is FQNEAQ (reference sequence). Between the trimmed V and J ends, which lost 1 base and 4 bases, there was a span of 4 bases. The CDR3 has 13 amino acids. The CDR3 coding sequence is TGTGCCAGCAGCTTAGAGGCCACCGGGGAGCTGTTTTTT. The encoded protein is CASSLEATGELFF.

This sequence joins TRBV19 and TRBJ2-3; 7 bases agree with TRBD1. V lost 9 bases and J lost 0; bases outside the gene matches: 3. This CDR3 spans 13 amino acids. The germline V gene encodes CDR1 LNHDA and CDR2 SQIVND (reference sequence). DNA for the CDR3: TGTGCCAGCGGGACAGCAAGCACAGATACGCAGTATTTT. The encoded protein is CASGTASTDTQYF.